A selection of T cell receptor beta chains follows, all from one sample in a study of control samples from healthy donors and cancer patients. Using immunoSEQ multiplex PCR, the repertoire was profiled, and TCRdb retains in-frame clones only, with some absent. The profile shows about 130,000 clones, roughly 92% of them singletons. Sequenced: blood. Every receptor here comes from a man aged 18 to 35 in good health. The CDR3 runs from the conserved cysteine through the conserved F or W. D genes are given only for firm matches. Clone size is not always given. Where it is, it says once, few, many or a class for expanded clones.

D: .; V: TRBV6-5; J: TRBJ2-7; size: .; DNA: TGTGCCAGCAGGGTGGGACTGTCAACCTACGAGCAGTACTTC; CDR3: CASRVGLSTYEQYF
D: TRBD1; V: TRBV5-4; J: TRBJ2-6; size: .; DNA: TGTGCCAGCAGCGGCCGGGACAGGGTTAAAGACCGTTCTGGGGCCAACGTCCTGACTTTC; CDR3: CASSGRDRVKDRSGANVLTF
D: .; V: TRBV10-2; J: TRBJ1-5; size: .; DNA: TGCGCCAGCAGTGTGGTCGGGGGAAGTCAGCCCCAGCATTTT; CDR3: CASSVVGGSQPQHF
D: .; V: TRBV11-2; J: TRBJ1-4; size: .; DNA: TGTGCCAGCCGCCGGACGGTTAATGAAAAACTGTTTTTT; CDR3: CASRRTVNEKLFF
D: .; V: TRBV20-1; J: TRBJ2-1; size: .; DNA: TGCAGTGCTCCCAGGGACAATGAGCAGTTCTTC; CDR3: CSAPRDNEQFF
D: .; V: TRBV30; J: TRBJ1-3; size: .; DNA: TGTGCCTGGAGTCGACAGGATGACTTGTATTTT; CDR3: CAWSRQDDLYF
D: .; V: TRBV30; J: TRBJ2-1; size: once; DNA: TGTGCCTGGTCAAGTATAGATGAGCAGTTCTTC; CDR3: CAWSSIDEQFF
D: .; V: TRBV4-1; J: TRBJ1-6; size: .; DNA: TGCGCCAGCAGCCAAGGGCTGACTAATTCACCCCTCCACTTT; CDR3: CASSQGLTNSPLHF
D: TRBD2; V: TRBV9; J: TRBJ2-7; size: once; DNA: TGTGCCAGCAGCGTAGGGGCCGGGACTAGCAGCTACGAGCAGTACTTC; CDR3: CASSVGAGTSSYEQYF
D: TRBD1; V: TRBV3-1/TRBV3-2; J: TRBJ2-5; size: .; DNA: TGTGCCAGCAGCCAACACGGGACAGCGAGGATCCAAGAGACCCAGTACTTC; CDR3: CASSQHGTARIQETQYF
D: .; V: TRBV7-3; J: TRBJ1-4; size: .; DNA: TGTGCCAGCAGCTTAACCGGAGGGTTTAATGAAAAACTGTTTTTT; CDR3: CASSLTGGFNEKLFF
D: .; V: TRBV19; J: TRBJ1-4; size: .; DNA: TGTGCCAGTAGTCAATTGAGGAGTACAACTAATGAAAAACTGTTTTTT; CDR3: CASSQLRSTTNEKLFF
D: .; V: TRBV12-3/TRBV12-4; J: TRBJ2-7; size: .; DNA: TGTGCCAGCAGTTTATCCCACGAGCAGTACTTC; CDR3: CASSLSHEQYF
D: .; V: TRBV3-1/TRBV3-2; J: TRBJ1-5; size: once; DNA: TGTGCCAGCAGCCAAGAGGGTAGCAATCAGCCCCAGCATTTT; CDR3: CASSQEGSNQPQHF
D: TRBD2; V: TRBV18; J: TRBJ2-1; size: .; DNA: TGTGCTAGCTCACCTGCCGGGACTAGCGGACACAATGAGCAGTTCTTC; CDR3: CASSPAGTSGHNEQFF
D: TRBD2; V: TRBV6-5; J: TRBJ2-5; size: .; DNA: TGTGCCAGCAGTTCCGTAGCGGGGGGGCAAGAGACCCAGTACTTC; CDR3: CASSSVAGGQETQYF
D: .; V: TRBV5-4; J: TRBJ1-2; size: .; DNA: TGTGCCAGCAGCTACGGGACACCCTCTAACTATGGCTACACCTTC; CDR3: CASSYGTPSNYGYTF
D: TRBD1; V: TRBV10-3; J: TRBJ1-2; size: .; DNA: TGTGCCATCAGTGAGTCGACAGGGTTGGTGTCTAACTATGGCTACACCTTC; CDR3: CAISESTGLVSNYGYTF
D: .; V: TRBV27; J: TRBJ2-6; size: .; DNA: TGTGCCAGCAGCAACGTTCACTCTGGGGCCAACGTCCTGACTTTC; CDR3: CASSNVHSGANVLTF
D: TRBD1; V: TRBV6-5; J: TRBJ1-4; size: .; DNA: TGTGCCAGCAGTTACGGGACAGGGAATGAAAAACTGTTTTTT; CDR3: CASSYGTGNEKLFF
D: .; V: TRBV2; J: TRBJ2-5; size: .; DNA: TGTGCCAGCAGAGGAGTGGAGACCCAGTACTTC; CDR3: CASRGVETQYF
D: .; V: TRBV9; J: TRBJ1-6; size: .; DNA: TGTGCCAGCAGCTCTGGCCCGGTGTCGGAAACCCTCCACTTT; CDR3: CASSSGPVSETLHF
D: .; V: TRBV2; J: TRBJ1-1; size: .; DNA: TGTGCCAGCAGTGACAGGGGCCAGAACACTGAAGCTTTCTTT; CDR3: CASSDRGQNTEAFF
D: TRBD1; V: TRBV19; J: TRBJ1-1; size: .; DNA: TGTGCCAGTAGTCCAAACACAGGGGGCGGCTCTGAAGCTTTCTTT; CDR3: CASSPNTGGGSEAFF
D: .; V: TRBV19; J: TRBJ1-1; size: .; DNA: TGTGCCAGTAGTGCCCTGGGCGGAGCGAACACTGAAGCTTTCTTT; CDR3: CASSALGGANTEAFF
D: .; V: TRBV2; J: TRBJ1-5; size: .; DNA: TGTGCCAGCAGTGAGGACAGAAACAATCAGCCCCAGCATTTT; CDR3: CASSEDRNNQPQHF
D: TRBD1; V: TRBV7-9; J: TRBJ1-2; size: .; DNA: TGTGCCAGCAGCCCCGGTGACAGGGGTGGCTACACCTTC; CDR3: CASSPGDRGGYTF
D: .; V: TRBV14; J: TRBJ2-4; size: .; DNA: TGTGCCAGCAGCCAAGATACCCTCGGCGTCTTAGGCATTCAGTACTTC; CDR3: CASSQDTLGVLGIQYF
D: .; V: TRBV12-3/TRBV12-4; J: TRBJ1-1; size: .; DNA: TGTGCCAGCAGTCAACGGGTCGGTTATGAAGCTTTCTTT; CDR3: CASSQRVGYEAFF
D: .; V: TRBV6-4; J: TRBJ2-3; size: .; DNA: TGTGCCAGCAGTGACTCGGACAGCACAGATACGCAGTATTTT; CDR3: CASSDSDSTDTQYF
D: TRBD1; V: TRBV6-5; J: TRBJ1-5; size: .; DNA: TGTGCCAGCAGTTCCTCCGGACAGGGGAATCAGCCCCAGCATTTT; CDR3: CASSSSGQGNQPQHF
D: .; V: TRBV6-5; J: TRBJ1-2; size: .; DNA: TGTGCCACTAAAAGGGGTGATGGCTACACCTTC; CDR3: CATKRGDGYTF
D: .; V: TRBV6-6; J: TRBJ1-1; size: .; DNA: TGTGCCAGCAGTCCTGCAGGGCGGGGGAACACTGAAGCTTTCTTT; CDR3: CASSPAGRGNTEAFF
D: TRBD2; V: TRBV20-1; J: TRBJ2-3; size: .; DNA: TGCAGTGCTAGTAGCGGGACTAGCGGGGGGGCCGGCACAGATACGCAGTATTTT; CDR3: CSASSGTSGGAGTDTQYF
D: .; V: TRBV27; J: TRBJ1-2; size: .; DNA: TGTGCCAGCAGTTTATCGATTGGGGGCGCGTCTGGCTACACCTTC; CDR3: CASSLSIGGASGYTF
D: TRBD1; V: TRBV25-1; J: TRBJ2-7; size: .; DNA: TGTGCCAGCAGTGACCGAAACAGGGGCGAGCAGTACTTC; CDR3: CASSDRNRGEQYF
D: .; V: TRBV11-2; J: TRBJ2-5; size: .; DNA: TGTGCCAGCAGCCAACGAGGAGGACTACAACAAGAGACCCAGTACTTC; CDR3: CASSQRGGLQQETQYF
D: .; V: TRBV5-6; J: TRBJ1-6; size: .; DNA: TGTGCCAGCCGCGGGGGGTTGGGGCGCTACAATTCACCCCTCCACTTT; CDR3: CASRGGLGRYNSPLHF
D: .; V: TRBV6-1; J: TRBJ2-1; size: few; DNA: TGTGCCAGCAGTGAAGGAGCGGTTGAGCAGTTCTTC; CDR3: CASSEGAVEQFF
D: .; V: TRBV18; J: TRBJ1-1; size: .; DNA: TGTGCCAGCTCACCTATTTTCGCAGGCCAGGGCACTGAAGCTTTCTTT; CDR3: CASSPIFAGQGTEAFF
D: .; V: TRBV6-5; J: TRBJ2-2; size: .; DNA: TGTGCCAGCAGCACAACCGGGACAACAACCGGGGAGCTGTTTTTT; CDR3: CASSTTGTTTGELFF
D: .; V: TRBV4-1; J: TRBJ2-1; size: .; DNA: TGCGCCAGCAGCACCCGGGACTCATACTACAATGAGCAGTTCTTC; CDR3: CASSTRDSYYNEQFF
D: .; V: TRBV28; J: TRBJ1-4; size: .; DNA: TGTGCCAGCACCGGTTACAATGAAAAACTGTTTTTT; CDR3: CASTGYNEKLFF
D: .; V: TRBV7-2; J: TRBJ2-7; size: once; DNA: TGTGCCAGCAGCCAGACAGTGGGCGAGCAGTACTTC; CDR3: CASSQTVGEQYF
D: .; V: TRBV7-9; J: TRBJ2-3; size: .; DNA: TGTGCCAGCAGCTTAGTGGTCCAGTACACAGATACGCAGTATTTT; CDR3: CASSLVVQYTDTQYF
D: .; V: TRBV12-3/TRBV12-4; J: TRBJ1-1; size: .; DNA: TGTGCCAGCAGTTTCGGCACTGAAGCTTTCTTT; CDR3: CASSFGTEAFF